Following are 24 T cell receptor beta chains from one sample sequenced in a study of T cells in Graves' hyperthyroidism and ophthalmopathy. TCR beta CDR3 regions were amplified from RNA. RT-PCR in the first round (using the HTBI primer set) targeted the TCR CDR3. From the multiplex PCR reads, TCRdb called clonotypes with MiXCR, one entry per CDR3 protein. The profile shows hundreds of thousands of distinct CDR3 sequences, about 15% of them singletons. Sequenced: blood. These receptors were obtained from a woman under 30 with Graves' hyperthyroidism.

There are many counts of this clonotype. J is TRBJ1-4 and V is TRBV5-1; D call uncertain. This CDR3 is 15 amino acids long. CDR1 SGHRS and CDR2 YFSETQ come from the germline V gene. Trimming removed 3 bases from V and 10 bases from J, with 19 bases in between. In DNA form, the CDR3 reads TGCGCCAGCAGCTCCGGCCACGACGACTATGGAAAACTGTTTTTT. Encoded protein: CASSSGHDDYGKLFF. The whole variable domain, remainder taken from reference TRBV5-1 and TRBJ1-4, is KAGVTQTPRYLIKTRGQQVTLSCSPISGHRSVSWYQQTPGQGLQFLFEYFSETQRNKGNFPGRFSGRQFSNSRSEMNVSTLELGDSALYLCASSSGHDDYGKLFFGSGTQLSVL.

This clonotype was seen ten or more times. The chain couples TRBV12-3 or TRBV12-4 to TRBJ2-3; a possible D gene is TRBD1 (6 bases). V was trimmed by 11 bases and J by 0 bases, leaving 12 bases between them. This CDR3 is built from 13 residues. The CDR3 sequence is CAQWDTSTDTQYF. DNA of the CDR3: TGTGCCCAGTGGGACACGAGCACAGATACGCAGTATTTT.

With regard to this clonotype: A much larger clone sits a single nucleotide away, making a read error possible. The chain couples TRBV7-9 to TRBJ2-1; 9 nucleotides align to TRBD2. The end of the DNA fits TRBJ2-7 better, so the J call may be wrong. This CDR3 is 16 amino acids long. CDR1 is SEHNR and CDR2 is FQNEAQ in the germline V gene (reference sequence). The CDR3 here is CASNWREGPSYNEQYF. The CDR3 nucleotides are TGTGCCAGCAACTGGCGGGAGGGTCCCTCCTACAATGAGCAGTACTTC.

The sample holds a few counts of this clonotype. The chain carries TRBV30 and TRBJ2-7; 10 bases are a match to TRBD2. V trimming: 3 bases; J trimming: 4 bases; junction bases outside the gene matches: 6. The CDR3 sequence is 14 residues long. Germline loops: CDR1 GTSNPN, CDR2 SVGIG (reference sequence). The CDR3 here is CAWRQLAGIYEQYF. The CDR3 DNA reads as TGTGCCTGGAGACAACTAGCGGGGATTTACGAGCAGTACTTC.

A few counts support this clonotype. The V and J genes are TRBV19 and TRBJ2-7; TRBD2 agrees at 8 bases. Unmatched junction bases numbered 12, after V lost 1 base and J lost 10 bases. Germline V gives CDR1 LNHDA, CDR2 SQIVND (reference sequence). The CDR3 is 15 amino acids. The DNA for the CDR3 is TGTGCCAGTAGTATAGCTTTGATCGGGAGGGGGGGCCAGTACTTC. Translation: CASSIALIGRGGQYF.

This clonotype turned up a few times. The J gene is TRBJ2-1, the V gene TRBV24-1; 9 bases match TRBD1. Germline V gives CDR1 KGHDR, CDR2 SFDVKD. Trimming took 3 bases from V and 6 from J; bases not matched to a gene: 8. This CDR3 has 16 residues. DNA for the CDR3: TGTGCCACCAGTGATCCCGGGACAGGGCAGAGCAATGAGCAGTTCTTC. Translating it yields CATSDPGTGQSNEQFF.

The V and J genes are TRBV27 and TRBJ2-7; tentatively, D is TRBD1 (6 bases). Germline loops: CDR1 MNHEY, CDR2 SMNVEV (reference sequence). The CDR3 runs to 13 residues. The V and J ends lost 8 bases and 4 bases respectively, with 15 bases between them. The DNA for the CDR3 is TGTGCCAGCCGCAGAGGGGGAGATTACGAGCAGTACTTC. Its protein product is CASRRGGDYEQYF.

There are a few counts of this clonotype. The rearrangement joins TRBV27 to TRBJ1-1; D perhaps matches TRBD1 (5 bases). CDR1 and CDR2 (germline): MNHEY, SMNVEV (reference sequence). Trimming took off 6 bases at V and 2 bases at J, with 22 bases between the two ends. The CDR3 is 17 residues long. CDR3 loop: CASSPWMMAGINTEAFF. For the CDR3, the DNA is TGTGCCAGCAGCCCTTGGATGATGGCAGGGATTAACACTGAAGCTTTCTTT.

The chain combines TRBV12-3 or TRBV12-4 with TRBJ2-1; perhaps D is TRBD1 or TRBD2 (5 bases each). V was shortened by 6 bases and J by 1 base, with 22 bases between the two germline ends. This CDR3 spans 18 amino acids. CDR3 in DNA: TGTGCCAGCAGCCGAAGTCGTCCCGGGGACCTATCCTACAATGAGCAGTTCTTC. It codes for CASSRSRPGDLSYNEQFF.

This rearrangement joins TRBV7-3 to TRBJ2-3; D might be TRBD1 (6 bases). Trimming left V 0 bases short and J 2 bases short, with 9 bases between. The CDR3 contains 15 residues. Germline CDR1 and CDR2: SGHTA and FQGTGA. This CDR3 is CASSLTGGNTDTQYF. For the CDR3, the DNA is TGTGCCAGCAGCTTAACAGGGGGTAACACAGATACGCAGTATTTT. The entire variable domain, with the rest obtained from reference TRBV7-3 and TRBJ2-3, is as follows: GAGVSQTPSNKVTEKGKYVELRCDPISGHTALYWYRQSLGQGPEFLIYFQGTGAADDSGLPNDRFFAVRPEGSVSTLKIQRTERGDSAVYLCASSLTGGNTDTQYFGPGTRLTVL.

This clonotype was detected many times. The genes are TRBV7-9 and TRBJ2-3, with 9 bases matching TRBD2. V was clipped by 2 bases and J by 4 bases; unmatched bases: 10. Germline-derived CDR1 and CDR2 are SEHNR and FQNEAQ (reference sequence). The CDR3 runs 17 residues. This CDR3 is CASSLSPVTSGSDTQYF. The CDR3, as DNA: TGTGCCAGCAGCTTATCCCCAGTGACTAGCGGTTCAGATACGCAGTATTTT.

This clonotype came up a few times. The gene calls are TRBV7-2 and TRBJ1-2; TRBD1 agrees at 9 bases. CDR1 and CDR2 (germline): SGHTA, FQGNSA. This CDR3 is built from 15 residues. The V and J ends lost 4 bases and 6 bases, in that order; junction bases with no gene match: 9. The chain's CDR3 is CASSSQLQGANGYTF. In DNA form, the CDR3 reads TGTGCCAGCAGCTCGCAGCTACAGGGGGCTAATGGCTACACCTTC.

This clonotype has a count of ten or more. The chain joins TRBV30 to TRBJ2-2, with 7 bases that match TRBD1. V lost 2 bases, J lost 7 bases, and 4 bases stayed unmatched. This CDR3 spans 13 amino acids. Germline lookup yields CDR1 GTSNPN and CDR2 SVGIG (reference sequence). CDR3 sequence: CAWSLTGDGELFF. CDR3 nucleotide sequence: TGTGCCTGGAGTCTCACAGGGGACGGGGAGCTGTTTTTT.

This clonotype has only a few counts. The CDR3, as DNA: TGTGCCAGCAGCTTAGGTTTTCATGAGCAGTTCTTC. Translation: CASSLGFHEQFF. This chain links TRBV7-9 with TRBJ2-1, with D uncertain. The CDR3 is 12 amino acids. Deletions cut 1 base from V and 8 bases from J, with 6 bases between. Germline V gives CDR1 SEHNR, CDR2 FQNEAQ (reference sequence).

In this sample, this clonotype turned up a few times. The chain employs TRBV20-1 and TRBJ1-5, with D possibly TRBD1 on 6 matching bases. Trimming left V 5 bases short and J 7 bases short, with 15 bases between. Germline V gives CDR1 DFQATT, CDR2 SNEGSKA (reference sequence). The CDR3 runs to 13 residues. The CDR3 is CSAPGQSGQPQHF. DNA for the CDR3: TGCAGTGCTCCCGGACAGTCCGGCCAGCCCCAGCATTTT.

This clonotype was found many times. The V call is TRBV30, the J call TRBJ1-5, with D possibly being TRBD1 (6 bases). The CDR3 is 14 residues long. The germline gives CDR1 GTSNPN, CDR2 SVGIG (reference sequence). V lost 3 bases, J lost 0 bases, and 9 bases lay in between. CDR3: CAWSGTLSNQPQHF. In DNA form, the CDR3 reads TGTGCCTGGAGCGGGACACTTAGCAATCAGCCCCAGCATTTT. Supplemented by reference TRBV30 and TRBJ1-5, the full variable domain reads SQTIHQWPATLVQPVGSPLSLECTVEGTSNPNLYWYRQAAGRGLQLLFYSVGIGQISSEVPQNLSASRPQDRQFILSSKKLLLSDSGFYLCAWSGTLSNQPQHFGDGTRLSIL.

The chain recombines TRBV27 with TRBJ2-7; the match to TRBD2 covers 15 bases. Germline V lookup: CDR1 MNHEY, CDR2 SMNVEV (reference sequence). V was pared by 2 bases and J by 3 bases, with 5 bases of the junction left unmatched. This CDR3 spans 17 amino acids. Here the CDR3 reads CASSLVGLAGGYYEQYF. The CDR3 DNA sequence: TGTGCCAGCAGTTTAGTGGGACTAGCGGGAGGATACTACGAGCAGTACTTC.

This clonotype was picked up many times. V is TRBV12-3 or TRBV12-4 and J is TRBJ2-7; D gene uncertain. This CDR3 contains 15 residues. V dropped 5 bases and J dropped 3 bases, with 17 bases sitting between them. DNA for the CDR3: TGTGCCAGCAGTCCCCCGAATTCTGTCCTCTACGAGCAGTACTTC. This codes for CASSPPNSVLYEQYF.

The rearrangement joins TRBV15 to TRBJ2-7, with D possibly TRBD1 on 6 matching bases. V lost 5 bases and J lost 2, with 16 bases in between. The CDR3 loop spans 15 amino acids. CDR1 LNHNV and CDR2 YYDKDF come from the germline V gene (reference sequence). CDR3 sequence: CATSPTGTLTYEQYF. The CDR3 bases are TGTGCCACCAGCCCGACAGGTACCCTTACCTACGAGCAGTACTTC. The variable domain in full, completed from reference TRBV15 and TRBJ2-7, reads DAMVIQNPRYQVTQFGKPVTLSCSQTLNHNVMYWYQQKSSQAPKLLFHYYDKDFNNEADTPDNFQSRRPNTSFCFLDIRSPGLGDTAMYLCATSPTGTLTYEQYFGPGTRLTVT.

This clonotype showed up just a few times. The chain employs TRBV5-5 and TRBJ2-7; perhaps D is TRBD1 or TRBD2 (5 bases each). The CDR3 runs 14 residues. Germline V gives CDR1 SGHKS, CDR2 YYEKEE (reference sequence). Trimming took 3 bases from V and 3 from J, leaving 13 bases between them. CDR3: CASSSWDADYEQYF. As DNA, the CDR3 is TGTGCCAGCAGCTCCTGGGACGCCGACTACGAGCAGTACTTC.

The chain has TRBV28 and TRBJ2-1; 7 positions match TRBD2. The V and J ends lost 5 bases and 12 bases, in that order; junction bases with no gene match: 16. Germline V gene data show CDR1 as MDHEN and CDR2 as SYDVKM. There are 15 residues in the CDR3. The CDR3 region is CASSPGLGRLGGQFF. DNA of the CDR3: TGTGCCAGCAGTCCCGGACTAGGGAGGTTAGGTGGGCAGTTCTTC.

The chain employs TRBV20-1 and TRBJ1-4, with D unresolved. The CDR3 sequence is 12 residues long. Per the germline V gene, CDR1 is DFQATT and CDR2 is SNEGSKA (reference sequence). V shed 0 bases and J shed 8 bases, with 7 bases lying between them. The CDR3 coding sequence is TGCAGTGCTAGAGACAGTCCGGAAAAACTGTTTTTT. Its protein product is CSARDSPEKLFF.

This clonotype was found many times. The rearrangement joins TRBV29-1 to TRBJ1-1; 7 bases map to TRBD1. From germline, CDR1 is SQVTM and CDR2 ANQGSEA. The CDR3 is 12 amino acids. Trimming at V came to 4 bases and at J to 4 bases, leaving 3 bases not matched to a gene. The CDR3 region is CSVGRGLTEAFF. The CDR3 DNA is TGCAGCGTTGGGAGGGGGCTCACTGAAGCTTTCTTT.

This clonotype was counted between two and nine times. The chain combines TRBV19 with TRBJ2-5, with 9 bases fitting TRBD1. CDR3 length equals 13 residues. The germline V gene has CDR1 LNHDA and CDR2 SQIVND (reference sequence). Germline trimming cut 6 bases from V and 5 bases from J; bases unmatched to any gene: 4. The CDR3 DNA reads as TGTGCCAGTAGCGGACAGGGGTGGGAGACCCAGTACTTC. Its protein product is CASSGQGWETQYF.